The 17 T cell receptor beta chains in this list originate from one sample, sequenced in a study of T cells in narcolepsy. Sequenced by immunoSEQ multiplex PCR; TCRdb stores in-frame clones only, minus some. The sample lists around 30,000 clones, more than 75% seen once, with 2.3% in the top ten. Sequenced: memory (CD45RA-) CD4+ T cells from blood. All receptors come from a human donor in good health.

CDR3 residues: CASSVMVGGSGNTIYF. Written as DNA, the CDR3 is TGTGCCAGCAGCGTAATGGTGGGGGGGTCTGGAAACACCATATATTTT. The chain uses TRBV9 and TRBJ1-3, with D perhaps TRBD1 (5 bases). The ends were cut back, 1 base at V and 1 base at J, with 12 bases in the middle. CDR3 length: 16 residues. Germline CDR1 and CDR2: SGDLS and YYNGEE.

The chain is built from TRBV19 and TRBJ1-1; the D is unclear. CDR3 size: 14 residues. Looked up from germline, CDR1 is LNHDA and CDR2 is SQIVND (reference sequence). Between the trimmed V and J ends, which lost 3 bases and 1 base, there was a span of 9 bases. CDR3 in amino acids: CASSMWGTNTEAFF. Here the CDR3 DNA reads TGTGCCAGTAGTATGTGGGGAACGAACACTGAAGCTTTCTTT.

This chain connects TRBV6-4 to TRBJ2-5; tentative D call: TRBD2 (6 bases). The V and J ends lost 6 bases and 2 bases respectively, with 16 bases between them. This CDR3 is built from 15 residues. Germline loops: CDR1 MRHNA, CDR2 SNTAGT. The CDR3 nucleotides are TGTGCCAGCAGCCGGGACTCCTTTGGGCAAGAGACCCAGTACTTC. Amino acids: CASSRDSFGQETQYF.

The rearrangement joins TRBV9 to TRBJ2-7; D possibly corresponds to TRBD2 (6 bases). V was shortened by 3 bases and J by 3 bases, with 19 bases between the two germline ends. Per germline, CDR1 SGDLS and CDR2 YYNGEE. The CDR3 covers 16 residues. This chain's CDR3 is CASSAHGYLGGYEQYF. The CDR3 nucleotides read TGTGCCAGCAGCGCCCACGGGTACCTGGGGGGCTACGAGCAGTACTTC.

This clone was observed a single time. The chain links TRBV2 to TRBJ2-2; 9 nucleotides agree with TRBD2. The V gene end was trimmed by 6 bases and the J gene end by 7 bases; junction bases not matched to a gene: 9. The CDR3 loop spans 15 amino acids. Germline lookup yields CDR1 SNHLY and CDR2 FYNNEI. The CDR3 DNA reads TGTGCCAGCAGGGTGTCTAGCGGGACCGTCGGGGAGCTGTTTTTT. Its translation: CASRVSSGTVGELFF.

The V gene is TRBV6-5, the J gene TRBJ2-7; 12 nucleotides align to TRBD1. This CDR3 contains 14 residues. From germline, CDR1 is MNHEY and CDR2 SVGAGI. The junction had 6 bases not matched to a gene; V was cut back by 6 bases and J by 6 bases. CDR3 nucleotide sequence: TGTGCCAGCAGAGAGGGACAGGGGGCAGGCGAGCAGTACTTC. Translating gives CASREGQGAGEQYF.

The table lists this clone with a few counts. The rearrangement links TRBV2 to TRBJ2-3, with 9 bases aligning to TRBD1. The V and J ends lost 4 bases and 10 bases, in that order; junction bases with no gene match: 9. CDR1 is SNHLY and CDR2 is FYNNEI in the germline V gene. The CDR3 sequence is 14 residues long. The DNA of the CDR3 is TGTGCCAGCAGTGGACAGGGGGAGTTTCTGGCGCAGTATTTT. Residues: CASSGQGEFLAQYF. The full variable domain, in which reference TRBV2 and TRBJ2-3 provide the parts outside the CDR3, is EPEVTQTPSHQVTQMGQEVILRCVPISNHLYFYWYRQILGQKVEFLVSFYNNEISEKSEIFDDQFSVERPDGSNFTLKIRSTKLEDSAMYFCASSGQGEFLAQYFGPGTRLTVL.

J is TRBJ1-1 and V is TRBV5-1; 7 nucleotides match TRBD1. This CDR3 is 14 amino acids long. V was pared by 5 bases and J by 4 bases, with 8 bases of the junction left unmatched. Germline V CDR1 and CDR2: SGHRS, YFSETQ. In DNA, the CDR3 is TGCGCCAGCAGTTCCGGACAGGAAGGCACTGAAGCTTTCTTT. It is translated as CASSSGQEGTEAFF.

The chain couples TRBV2 to TRBJ2-5; unclear D gene. The DNA end favors TRBJ2-7, so the J call may be wrong. Germline V gene lookup returns CDR1 SNHLY and CDR2 FYNNEI. The CDR3 spans 15 residues. CDR3 in amino acids: CASSRGRLVSYEQYF. For the CDR3, the DNA is TGTGCCAGCAGCCGCGGACGTCTGGTCTCCTACGAGCAGTACTTC.

This chain links TRBV7-2 with TRBJ2-7; weak D call: TRBD1 (5 bases). V was clipped by 5 bases and J by 5 bases, with 19 bases between them. Germline V gene data show CDR1 as SGHTA and CDR2 as FQGNSA. The CDR3 sequence is 15 residues long. The CDR3 nucleotides read TGTGCCAGCAGCCCCACTAACAGGTGGATTGACGAGCAGTACTTC. It translates to CASSPTNRWIDEQYF.

The chain couples TRBV27 to TRBJ2-2, with 11 bases fitting TRBD1. The CDR3 covers 16 residues. Germline V gene data show CDR1 as MNHEY and CDR2 as SMNVEV (reference sequence). Germline trimming cut 7 bases from V and 4 bases from J; bases unmatched to any gene: 8. CDR3 sequence: CASTLVGTGGTGELFF. The CDR3 DNA reads TGTGCCAGCACCCTAGTTGGGACAGGGGGCACCGGGGAGCTGTTTTTT.

This chain links TRBV5-1 with TRBJ2-3, with 8 bases fitting TRBD2. The CDR3 is 15 amino acids. Germline V gene sequence: CDR1 SGHRS, CDR2 YFSETQ. V gave up 0 bases and J gave up 1 base; unmatched junction bases: 1. The CDR3 loop is CASSLGGLGTDTQYF. In DNA, the CDR3 is TGCGCCAGCAGCTTGGGGGGACTAGGCACAGATACGCAGTATTTT. The whole variable domain, filled in from reference TRBV5-1 and TRBJ2-3, reads KAGVTQTPRYLIKTRGQQVTLSCSPISGHRSVSWYQQTPGQGLQFLFEYFSETQRNKGNFPGRFSGRQFSNSRSEMNVSTLELGDSALYLCASSLGGLGTDTQYFGPGTRLTVL.

This chain links TRBV27 with TRBJ2-2; 12 bases align to TRBD1. Trimming took 2 bases from V and 7 from J; bases not matched to a gene: 5. Germline-derived CDR1 and CDR2 are MNHEY and SMNVEV (reference sequence). CDR3 length: 16 residues. Here the CDR3 reads CASSLGTGGGGGELFF. The DNA for the CDR3 is TGTGCCAGCAGTTTAGGGACAGGGGGCGGTGGCGGGGAGCTGTTTTTT.

The CDR3 DNA is TGCGCCAGCAGCGGGGGACAGGGATATGGCTACACCTTC. It translates to CASSGGQGYGYTF. The V call is TRBV5-1, the J call TRBJ1-2, with TRBD1 matching over 9 bases. This CDR3 spans 13 amino acids. CDR1 is SGHRS and CDR2 is YFSETQ in the germline V gene. With 4 bases clipped from V and 5 bases from J, the junction kept 3 bases outside the gene matches. Based on the CDR3 plus reference TRBV5-1 and TRBJ1-2, the full variable domain is KAGVTQTPRYLIKTRGQQVTLSCSPISGHRSVSWYQQTPGQGLQFLFEYFSETQRNKGNFPGRFSGRQFSNSRSEMNVSTLELGDSALYLCASSGGQGYGYTFGSGTRLTVV.

This clone has only a few counts. The chain uses TRBV4-2 and TRBJ2-2; unclear D gene. Germline CDR1 is LGHNA and CDR2 is YNFKEQ. Deletions cut 7 bases from V and 4 bases from J, with 13 bases between. The CDR3 extends over 14 amino acids. The CDR3 loop is CASTALRTTGELFF. The CDR3, as DNA: TGTGCCAGCACTGCCTTGAGGACCACCGGGGAGCTGTTTTTT.

The V gene is TRBV19, the J gene TRBJ2-2; no clear D gene. Germline V gives CDR1 LNHDA, CDR2 SQIVND (reference sequence). V was clipped by 5 bases and J by 1 base, with 8 bases between them. The CDR3 sequence is 14 residues long. The CDR3 nucleotides read TGTGCCAGTAGTCCCTGGGGGAACACCGGGGAGCTGTTTTTT. Encoded protein: CASSPWGNTGELFF.

The gene calls are TRBV7-9 and TRBJ1-6; 8 nucleotides match TRBD1. The CDR3 runs to 15 residues. V was pared by 1 base and J by 5 bases, with 1 base of the junction left unmatched. The germline CDR1 and CDR2 sequences are SEHNR and FQNEAQ (reference sequence). CDR3 DNA sequence: TGTGCCAGCAGCTTAGTGACAGGGGATAATTCACCCCTCCACTTT. Protein sequence: CASSLVTGDNSPLHF.